Sequencing of this T cell receptor (beta chain) was carried out in a study of cytomegalovirus exposure and HLA in healthy donors. Study outcomes and limitations: Presence/absence analysis assumed near-uniform sequencing depth across donors. Indistinguishable V segments such as TRBV6-2 and TRBV6-3 were excluded.

Every donor was a healthy person donating bone marrow. The PCR was carried out with 60 Vbeta primers and 13 Jbeta primers. Sequencing was performed with immunoSEQ multiplex PCR; in TCRdb, only in-frame clones are kept and a portion is missing. Among fewer than 200,000 clones listed, about 85% were seen once. Germline-derived CDR1 and CDR2 are SGHRS and YFSETQ. V was cut by 2 bases and J by 2 bases, with 9 bases left in between. CDR3 length: 14 residues. Turning to this clone: The antigen remains undetermined.

The rearrangement links TRBV5-1 to TRBJ2-3, with D uncertain. Sequences were obtained from PBMCs. The TCR sequence derives from a boy aged 2 to 9 in good health and CMV-seronegative. The DNA for the CDR3 is TGCGCCAGCAGCTTCGGAGATCTCACAGATACGCAGTATTTT. Amino acid sequence: CASSFGDLTDTQYF.